This is a list of T cell receptor beta chains from one sample in a study of cytotoxic CD8 clonotypes in ibrutinib-treated CLL. Assay: immunoSEQ multiplex PCR; the TCRdb copy retains only in-frame clones and omits some. The data contain some 300,000 clones, around four fifths of them singletons. The source was PBMCs, collected before ibrutinib treatment. The receptors here all came from a human donor with chronic lymphocytic leukemia. CDR3s include the opening cysteine and the closing phenylalanine or tryptophan. D genes are given only for firm matches. Expanded clones get a size class; other rows say once, few or many, or leave the size out.

TRBV19	TRBD2	.	TRBJ2-7	CASSPAGTSGFWEQYF	TGTGCCAGTAGTCCGGCCGGGACTAGCGGTTTTTGGGAGCAGTACTTC
TRBV7-2	TRBD2	.	TRBJ2-4	CASSSGLARNIQYF	TGTGCCAGCAGCTCCGGACTAGCACGAAACATTCAGTACTTC
TRBV2	.	.	TRBJ1-2	CASSEPRVPRLGYTF	TGTGCCAGCAGTGAACCTAGAGTGCCGAGGCTCGGCTACACCTTC
TRBV19	TRBD2	.	TRBJ2-7	CATGRDEQYF	TGTGCCACAGGGAGGGACGAGCAGTACTTC
TRBV2	TRBD2	.	TRBJ2-3	CASRVLAPDTQYF	TGTGCCAGCAGGGTACTAGCGCCAGATACGCAGTATTTT
TRBV7-2	.	.	TRBJ1-1	CASSPGPNTEAFF	TGTGCCAGCAGCCCCGGGCCGAACACTGAAGCTTTCTTT
TRBV30	.	.	TRBJ2-1	CAWNPLRSNEQFF	TGTGCCTGGAACCCTCTACGAAGCAATGAGCAGTTCTTC
TRBV6-5	TRBD1	.	TRBJ2-7	CASSYFDREWHEQYF	TGTGCCAGCAGTTATTTCGACAGGGAATGGCACGAGCAGTACTTC
TRBV4-3	TRBD1	.	TRBJ2-3	CASSQVGTGYTDTQYF	TGCGCCAGCAGCCAAGTCGGGACAGGGTACACAGATACGCAGTATTTT
TRBV30	TRBD1	.	TRBJ2-6	CAWSDWTGDRFGANVLTF	TGTGCCTGGAGTGACTGGACAGGGGATCGGTTTGGGGCCAACGTCCTGACTTTC
TRBV29-1	.	.	TRBJ2-1	CSVDRTGYNEQFF	TGCAGCGTTGACCGGACTGGCTACAATGAGCAGTTCTTC
TRBV4-3	.	.	TRBJ1-4	CASSQDRVDEKLFF	TGCGCCAGCAGCCAAGACAGGGTGGATGAAAAACTGTTTTTT
TRBV30	.	.	TRBJ1-1	CAWRWAANTEAFF	TGTGCCTGGCGCTGGGCAGCGAACACTGAAGCTTTCTTT
TRBV6-5	.	.	TRBJ1-1	CASSSYRERTEAFF	TGTGCCAGCAGTTCCTACAGGGAGCGTACTGAAGCTTTCTTT
TRBV19	TRBD1	.	TRBJ1-5	CASSMERDRYSNQPQHF	TGTGCCAGTAGTATGGAACGGGACAGATATAGCAATCAGCCCCAGCATTTT
TRBV28	.	.	TRBJ2-2	CASRVATGELFF	TGTGCCAGCAGGGTAGCCACCGGGGAGCTGTTTTTT
TRBV15	TRBD2	.	TRBJ2-3	CATSRAYLAGATDTQYF	TGTGCCACCAGCAGAGCTTATCTAGCGGGAGCAACAGATACGCAGTATTTT
TRBV6-5	TRBD2	.	TRBJ2-1	CASSYSSGRGNEQFF	TGTGCCAGCAGTTACTCAAGCGGGAGAGGGAATGAGCAGTTCTTC
TRBV28	.	once	TRBJ2-7	CASRHGLARYEQYF	TGTGCCAGCAGGCATGGCCTAGCGCGTTACGAGCAGTACTTC
TRBV7-2	.	.	TRBJ2-6	CASTALVSGANVLTF	TGTGCCAGCACTGCCCTAGTCTCTGGGGCCAACGTCCTGACTTTC
TRBV2	.	.	TRBJ1-2	CASRGSGRYTF	TGTGCCAGCAGAGGATCGGGACGCTACACCTTC
TRBV7-6	.	.	TRBJ1-4	CASSLYQAARDNEKLFF	TGTGCCAGCAGCTTATATCAGGCGGCTCGGGATAATGAAAAACTGTTTTTT
TRBV25-1	.	.	TRBJ2-7	CASSEGNQRGSYEQYF	TGTGCCAGCAGTGAAGGGAATCAAAGAGGCTCCTACGAGCAGTACTTC
TRBV27	TRBD2	.	TRBJ2-3	CASSIPGEGRDTQYF	TGTGCCAGCAGTATCCCCGGGGAGGGCCGGGATACGCAGTATTTT
TRBV4-2	TRBD2	.	TRBJ2-1	CASSQPGLVGNEQFF	TGTGCCAGCAGCCAACCCGGACTAGTGGGCAATGAGCAGTTCTTC
TRBV30	.	.	TRBJ2-1	CAWTLQRPIMNEQFF	TGTGCCTGGACACTTCAGAGGCCTATAATGAATGAGCAGTTCTTC
TRBV4-2	TRBD1	.	TRBJ2-5	CASSLTQGQEETQYF	TGTGCCAGCAGCCTAACCCAAGGACAGGAAGAGACCCAGTACTTC
TRBV5-4	.	.	TRBJ2-7	CASSLPYQGATLYF	TGTGCCAGCAGCTTGCCATATCAGGGTGCCACTCTGTACTTC
TRBV2	TRBD1	.	TRBJ2-7	CASATGGSNYEQYF	TGTGCCAGCGCTACAGGGGGGTCAAACTACGAGCAGTACTTC
TRBV25-1	.	.	TRBJ1-4	CASSVNTPGTNEKLFF	TGTGCCAGCAGTGTCAACACCCCAGGAACTAATGAAAAACTGTTTTTT
TRBV18	TRBD1	few	TRBJ2-7	CASSPPSGQTYEQYF	TGTGCCAGCTCACCACCGTCGGGACAGACCTACGAGCAGTACTTC
TRBV25-1	TRBD1	.	TRBJ2-5	CASSEGGDRGRWTQYF	TGTGCCAGCAGTGAAGGGGGAGACAGGGGAAGGTGGACCCAGTACTTC
TRBV30	.	.	TRBJ2-7	CAWSVLQPGEQYF	TGTGCCTGGAGTGTACTTCAGCCGGGAGAGCAGTACTTC
TRBV7-7	.	.	TRBJ2-2	CASSQGLTGELFF	TGTGCTAGCAGCCAGGGACTCACCGGGGAGCTGTTTTTT
TRBV7-2	.	.	TRBJ1-5	CASSGRDQPQHF	TGTGCCAGCAGCGGACGGGATCAGCCCCAGCATTTT
TRBV6-5	.	once	TRBJ2-5	CASSYSLGAARSQYF	TGTGCCAGCAGTTACTCCCTCGGGGCAGCCAGGTCTCAGTACTTC
TRBV2	.	.	TRBJ2-1	CASSVSNEQFF	TGTGCCAGCAGTGTCAGCAATGAGCAGTTCTTC
TRBV11-2	TRBD2	.	TRBJ2-3	CASSLGRGRAKDTQYF	TGTGCCAGCAGCTTAGGGCGAGGGAGGGCCAAGGATACGCAGTATTTT
TRBV7-2	.	few	TRBJ2-1	CASSFNGGWGEQFF	TGTGCCAGCAGCTTCAACGGGGGTTGGGGTGAGCAGTTCTTC
TRBV4-3	.	.	TRBJ1-1	CASSQSDTEAFF	TGCGCCAGCAGCCAAAGCGACACTGAAGCTTTCTTT
TRBV27	.	.	TRBJ2-2	CASSPRGRVTGELFF	TGTGCCAGCAGTCCCCGGGGCAGGGTGACCGGGGAGCTGTTTTTT
TRBV20-1	.	few	TRBJ2-3	CSAMFGAQYF	TGCAGTGCTATGTTTGGTGCGCAGTATTTT
TRBV7-8	TRBD2	.	TRBJ2-1	CASSQRSSGRFYNEQFF	TGTGCCAGCAGCCAAAGATCTAGCGGGAGGTTCTACAATGAGCAGTTCTTC
TRBV6-5	TRBD1	.	TRBJ1-2	CASRRGTGGSYGYTF	TGTGCCAGCCGCCGGGGAACAGGGGGCTCGTATGGCTACACCTTC
TRBV5-6	TRBD1	.	TRBJ1-2	CASSLGRGVVNYGYTF	TGTGCCAGCAGCTTGGGCAGGGGGGTTGTTAACTATGGCTACACCTTC
TRBV28	.	once	TRBJ1-2	CASSTLSYGYTF	TGTGCCAGCAGTACCTTAAGTTATGGCTACACCTTC
TRBV4-2	.	.	TRBJ2-1	CASSQISGLTSEQFF	TGTGCCAGCAGCCAAATTAGCGGCCTAACGAGTGAGCAGTTCTTC
TRBV10-3	TRBD2	.	TRBJ2-1	CAISETSGIHNEQFF	TGTGCCATCAGTGAGACTAGCGGGATTCACAATGAGCAGTTCTTC
TRBV6-6	TRBD2	few	TRBJ2-7	CASRWGLAAMGGEQYF	TGTGCCAGCAGGTGGGGACTAGCAGCCATGGGGGGCGAGCAGTACTTC
TRBV6-6	.	.	TRBJ2-5	CASSYSWGMGETQYF	TGTGCCAGCAGTTACTCCTGGGGGATGGGGGAGACCCAGTACTTC
TRBV9	TRBD2	.	TRBJ2-1	CASSDLAGGPGNEQFF	TGTGCCAGCAGCGACCTAGCGGGAGGTCCGGGCAATGAGCAGTTCTTC
TRBV4-2	.	.	TRBJ2-1	CASSQDQETNSYNEQFF	TGTGCCAGCAGCCAAGATCAGGAGACGAACTCCTACAATGAGCAGTTCTTC